This T cell receptor beta chain originates from a study of early T cells in non-severe SARS-CoV-2 infection. Overall study context: Chains from this unsorted whole-blood bulk RNA could not be paired.

This clonotype came up a few times. Its antigen is as yet unknown. cDNA molecules, individually, were tagged with unique molecular identifiers. Each CDR3 protein is one row after TCRdb ran MiXCR on the 5' RACE reads. The sample comprises some 56,000 distinct CDR3 sequences, roughly 10% of which are singletons, and 6.5% rests with the top ten. Overall study findings and caveats: Anti-spike CD8 responses were favored in VDJdb matching, and private and CD4 specificities were missed.

Germline CDR1 is LGHNT and CDR2 is FRNRAP. J lost 0 bases, V lost 6 bases, and 2 bases had no gene match. The CDR3 length is 14 residues. The clonotype originates from an adult who was a healthcare worker with PCR-confirmed SARS-CoV-2 infection or an uninfected control (not recorded which). Sequences were obtained from whole blood. This chain connects TRBV12-5 to TRBJ2-1; 7 positions agree with TRBD2. The chain's CDR3 is CASGPGGSYNEQFF. CDR3 bases: TGTGCTAGTGGCCCGGGGGGCTCCTACAATGAGCAGTTCTTC.